These 15 T cell receptor beta chains were sequenced from one sample in a study of response to subunit inactivated influenza vaccine listed by TCRdb under 2018. The receptor library was made with RT-PCR. The listed sequencing device is Illumina HiSeq 2500. The public reads were reanalyzed by TCRdb: fastp trimming at Q25, MiXCR alignment, in-frame beta chains only. CDR3 protein sequences are deduplicated, and each keeps its most common genes and DNA. The sample table shows about 650,000 distinct CDR3 sequences, and 14% are seen once. The ten largest clonotypes hold 7.5% to 9% of the sample. Sequences were derived from PBMCs from blood, sampled 14 to 15 days before vaccination. These receptors were obtained from a man between 45 and 60 years old who received an inactivated influenza vaccine. Donor details come from another sample of the same person, matched by shared clones.

Ten or more counts support this clonotype. The chain has TRBV19 and TRBJ1-1; D possibly corresponds to TRBD1 (6 bases). The CDR3 loop spans 16 amino acids. V lost 6 bases, J lost 0 bases, and 17 bases lay in between. Germline loops: CDR1 LNHDA, CDR2 SQIVND (reference sequence). In DNA form, the CDR3 reads TGTGCCAGTAGAGGATTACAGGGTATCATGAACACTGAAGCTTTCTTT. This translates into CASRGLQGIMNTEAFF.

This clonotype was seen more than once but under ten times. The V call is TRBV15, the J call TRBJ1-2; 8 bases fit TRBD1. From germline, CDR1 is LNHNV and CDR2 YYDKDF (reference sequence). J lost 4 bases, V lost 5 bases, and 9 bases had no gene match. This CDR3 has 15 amino acids. In nucleotides, the CDR3 is TGTGCCACCAGCCGCCCGGACAGGGACAGCTATGGCTACACCTTC. Its protein product is CATSRPDRDSYGYTF.

This clonotype was seen many times. V and J are TRBV28 and TRBJ2-7, with D uncertain. Trimming cost V 3 bases and J 1 base, with 16 bases left between them. There are 16 residues in the CDR3. Germline V gives CDR1 MDHEN, CDR2 SYDVKM. The CDR3 spells CASSFLKAKPSYEQYF. CDR3 sequence (DNA): TGTGCCAGCAGTTTTTTAAAGGCGAAGCCTTCCTACGAGCAGTACTTC.

The V gene is TRBV9, the J gene TRBJ2-2, with TRBD2 as a possible D gene (6 bases). Trimming left V 4 bases short and J 4 bases short, with 17 bases between. In germline, CDR1 is SGDLS, CDR2 YYNGEE. The CDR3 loop spans 16 amino acids. The CDR3 region has the DNA TGTGCCAGCAGCCGGCCAGGGCGGGGAGCCACCGGGGAGCTGTTTTTT. Translated, it gives CASSRPGRGATGELFF.

DNA for the CDR3: TGTGCCAGCTCAGGCGCGACTGGGGCCAACGTCCTGACTTTC. As protein: CASSGATGANVLTF. The chain carries TRBV18 and TRBJ2-6, with unresolved D. With 5 bases removed from V and 2 bases from J, the gap between germline ends came to 7 bases. CDR3 length: 14 residues. CDR1 and CDR2 from the germline V gene are KGHSH and LQKENI.

The table lists this clonotype with a few counts. The rearrangement uses TRBV11-2 and TRBJ1-5, with 7 bases aligning to TRBD1. Germline V CDR1 and CDR2: SGHAT, FQNNGV. CDR3 length: 16 residues. V gave up 1 base and J gave up 7 bases; unmatched junction bases: 10. The DNA for the CDR3 is TGTGCCAGCAGCTTAGGGGGGGGACAGTTAGAGCAGCCCCAGCATTTT. This translates into CASSLGGGQLEQPQHF.

This clonotype was found many times. The V and J genes are TRBV10-2 and TRBJ2-4; D is uncertain. V was clipped by 2 bases and J by 0 bases, with 11 bases between them. The germline V gene encodes CDR1 WSHSY and CDR2 SAAADI. The CDR3 is made up of 16 amino acids. CDR3 loop: CASSELESLAKNIQYF. As DNA, the CDR3 is TGCGCCAGCAGTGAGCTAGAGAGTTTAGCCAAAAACATTCAGTACTTC.

V usage is TRBV18 and J usage is TRBJ2-7; D may match TRBD1 or TRBD2 (5 bases each). V was cut by 3 bases and J by 5 bases, with 17 bases left in between. Looked up from germline, CDR1 is KGHSH and CDR2 is LQKENI. There are 15 residues in the CDR3. The CDR3 reads CASSPRGGDQHEQYF. CDR3 in DNA: TGTGCCAGCTCACCCCGTGGGGGAGATCAGCACGAGCAGTACTTC.

This clonotype has a handful of counts. The chain uses TRBV20-1 and TRBJ2-6, with D perhaps TRBD1 (5 bases). This CDR3 has 15 amino acids. Trimming removed 2 bases from V and 0 bases from J, with 8 bases in between. Germline CDR1 and CDR2: DFQATT and SNEGSKA (reference sequence). CDR3 coding DNA: TGCAGTGCTAGATCTACAGGCTCTGGGGCCAACGTCCTGACTTTC. Translation gives CSARSTGSGANVLTF.

The genes are TRBV4-3 and TRBJ2-2; D is uncertain. CDR3 size: 17 residues. CDR1 is LGHNA, CDR2 YSLEER, per germline. The germline V and J ends were trimmed by 4 bases and 1 base, with 16 bases remaining between them. CDR3 DNA sequence: TGCGCCAGCAGCCCCACCTGGAATGGCTTGAACACCGGGGAGCTGTTTTTT. Encoded protein: CASSPTWNGLNTGELFF.

The CDR3 bases are TGCAGTGCTAGGACTGGACTAGCGGGGGCAGATACGCAGTATTTT. Residues: CSARTGLAGADTQYF. This sequence joins TRBV20-1 and TRBJ2-3; 13 nucleotides match TRBD2. After removal of 3 bases from V and 4 bases from J, the junction contained 4 bases not matched to a gene. The CDR3 runs 15 residues. CDR1 DFQATT and CDR2 SNEGSKA come from the germline V gene (reference sequence).

The chain couples TRBV4-3 to TRBJ2-7, with unresolved D. CDR3 length: 14 residues. V was pared by 0 bases and J by 1 base, with 7 bases between. CDR1 is LGHNA and CDR2 is YSLEER in the germline V gene. The CDR3 coding sequence is TGCGCCAGCAGCCAAGAGTTGGGGTCCTACGAGCAGTACTTC. Amino acid sequence: CASSQELGSYEQYF.

The CDR3 region is CASSVVGGGSNTEAFF. The CDR3 region has the DNA TGTGCCAGCAGCGTAGTGGGGGGGGGCTCTAACACTGAAGCTTTCTTT. The rearrangement uses TRBV9 and TRBJ1-1, with TRBD1 as a possible D gene (6 bases). CDR3 length: 16 residues. Trimming shortened V by 0 bases and J by 2 bases, and 14 bases separated the two germline ends. The germline CDR1 and CDR2 sequences are SGDLS and YYNGEE.

This chain connects TRBV30 to TRBJ2-2; D not certain. The germline gives CDR1 GTSNPN, CDR2 SVGIG (reference sequence). The CDR3 contains 11 residues. V dropped 2 bases and J dropped 7 bases, with 5 bases sitting between them. This chain's CDR3 is CAWSPFGELFF. The CDR3 DNA is TGTGCCTGGAGTCCGTTCGGGGAGCTGTTTTTT.

This chain uses TRBV27 with TRBJ2-3, with D possibly TRBD1 on 6 matching bases. V was trimmed by 4 bases and J by 4 bases, leaving 18 bases between them. In germline, CDR1 is MNHEY, CDR2 SMNVEV (reference sequence). The CDR3 is made up of 16 amino acids. CDR3 sequence: CASSSIGIGGSDTQYF. The CDR3 DNA reads as TGTGCCAGCAGTTCAATCGGGATAGGGGGTTCAGATACGCAGTATTTT.